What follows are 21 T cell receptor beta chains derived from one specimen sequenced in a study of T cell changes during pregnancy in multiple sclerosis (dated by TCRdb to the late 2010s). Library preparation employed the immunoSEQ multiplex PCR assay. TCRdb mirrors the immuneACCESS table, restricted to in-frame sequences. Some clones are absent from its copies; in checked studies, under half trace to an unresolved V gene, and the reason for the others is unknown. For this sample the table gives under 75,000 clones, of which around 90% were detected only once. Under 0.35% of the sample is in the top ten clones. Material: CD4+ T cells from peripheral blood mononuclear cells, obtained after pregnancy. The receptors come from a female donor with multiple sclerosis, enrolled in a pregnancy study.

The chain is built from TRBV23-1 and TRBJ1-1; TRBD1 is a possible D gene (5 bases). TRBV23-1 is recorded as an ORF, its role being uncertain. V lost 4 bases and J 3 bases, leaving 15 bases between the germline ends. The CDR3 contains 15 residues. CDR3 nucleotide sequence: TGCGCCAGCAGTCTCCCGCAGGGTGTGGACACTGAAGCTTTCTTT. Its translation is CASSLPQGVDTEAFF.

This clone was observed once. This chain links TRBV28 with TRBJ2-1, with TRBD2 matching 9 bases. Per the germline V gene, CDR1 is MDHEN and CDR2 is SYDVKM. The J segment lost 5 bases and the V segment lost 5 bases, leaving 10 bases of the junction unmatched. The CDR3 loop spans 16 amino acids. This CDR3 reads CASSPSSGTGHNEQFF. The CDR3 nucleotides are TGTGCCAGCAGTCCATCTAGCGGGACGGGCCACAATGAGCAGTTCTTC. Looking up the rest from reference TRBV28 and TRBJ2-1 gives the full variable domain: DVKVTQSSRYLVKRTGEKVFLECVQDMDHENMFWYRQDPGLGLRLIYFSYDVKMKEKGDIPEGYSVSREKKERFSLILESASTNQTSMYLCASSPSSGTGHNEQFFGPGTRLTVL.

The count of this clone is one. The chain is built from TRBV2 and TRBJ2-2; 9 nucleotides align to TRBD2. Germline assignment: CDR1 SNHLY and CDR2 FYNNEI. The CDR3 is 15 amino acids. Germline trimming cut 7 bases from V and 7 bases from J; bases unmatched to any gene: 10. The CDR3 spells CASKQRGASGGELFF. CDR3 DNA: TGTGCCAGCAAGCAGCGGGGGGCAAGCGGCGGGGAGCTGTTTTTT.

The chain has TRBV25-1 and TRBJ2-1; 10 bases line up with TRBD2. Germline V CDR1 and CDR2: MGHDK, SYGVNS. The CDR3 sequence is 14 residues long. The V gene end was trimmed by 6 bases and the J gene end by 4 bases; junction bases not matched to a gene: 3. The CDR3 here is CASRDSGGYNEQFF. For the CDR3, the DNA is TGTGCCAGCAGGGATAGCGGGGGGTACAATGAGCAGTTCTTC.

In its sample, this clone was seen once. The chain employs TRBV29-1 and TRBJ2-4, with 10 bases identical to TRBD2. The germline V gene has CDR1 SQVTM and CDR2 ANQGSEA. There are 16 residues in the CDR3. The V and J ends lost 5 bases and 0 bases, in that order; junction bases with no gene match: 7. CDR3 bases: TGCAGCGTTTCCGGGACTAGCGTGGTAGCCAAAAACATTCAGTACTTC. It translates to CSVSGTSVVAKNIQYF.

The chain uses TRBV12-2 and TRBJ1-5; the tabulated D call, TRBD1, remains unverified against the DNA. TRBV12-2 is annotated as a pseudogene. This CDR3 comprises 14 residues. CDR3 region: CASRSGQGNQPQHF. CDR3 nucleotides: TGTGCAAGTCGCTCTGGACAGGGCAATCAGCCCCAGCATTTT.

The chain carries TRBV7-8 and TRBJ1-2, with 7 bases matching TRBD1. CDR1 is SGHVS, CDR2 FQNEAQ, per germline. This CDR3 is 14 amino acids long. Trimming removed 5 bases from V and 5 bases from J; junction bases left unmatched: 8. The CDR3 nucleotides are TGTGCCAGCAGCCGACAGGGCCAACGTTATGGCTACACCTTC. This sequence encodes CASSRQGQRYGYTF.

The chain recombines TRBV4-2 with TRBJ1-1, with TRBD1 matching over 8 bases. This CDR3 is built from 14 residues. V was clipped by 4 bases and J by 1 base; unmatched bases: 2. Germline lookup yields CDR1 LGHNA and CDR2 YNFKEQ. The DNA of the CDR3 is TGTGCCAGCAGCCCCGGACAGGGGAACACTGAAGCTTTCTTT. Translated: CASSPGQGNTEAFF.

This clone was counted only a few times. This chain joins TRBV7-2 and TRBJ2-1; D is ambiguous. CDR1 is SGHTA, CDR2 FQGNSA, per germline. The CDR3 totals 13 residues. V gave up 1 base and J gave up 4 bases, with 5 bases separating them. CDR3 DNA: TGTGCCAGCAGCTTAGGGCCGTACAATGAGCAGTTCTTC. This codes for CASSLGPYNEQFF.

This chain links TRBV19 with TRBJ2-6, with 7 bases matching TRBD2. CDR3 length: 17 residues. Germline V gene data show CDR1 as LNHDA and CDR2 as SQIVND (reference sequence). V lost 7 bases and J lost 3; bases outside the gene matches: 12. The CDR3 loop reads CASTPAREGRGANVLTF. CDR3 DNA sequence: TGTGCCAGTACTCCCGCGAGGGAGGGCCGTGGGGCCAACGTCCTGACTTTC.

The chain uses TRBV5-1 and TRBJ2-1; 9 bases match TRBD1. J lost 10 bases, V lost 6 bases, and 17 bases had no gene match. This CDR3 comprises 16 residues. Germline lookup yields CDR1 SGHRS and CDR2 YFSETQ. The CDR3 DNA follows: TGCGCCAGCACCCTGGGACAGGGCGGCCGGGGAAGCGAGCAGTTCTTC. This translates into CASTLGQGGRGSEQFF.

The CDR3 loop is CASSLQGERVYEQFF. CDR3 DNA sequence: TGTGCCAGCAGCCTCCAGGGGGAACGAGTCTATGAGCAGTTCTTC. The genes are TRBV7-3 and TRBJ2-1, with 7 bases aligning to TRBD1. Germline-derived CDR1 and CDR2 are SGHTA and FQGTGA. CDR3 length: 15 residues. Unmatched junction bases numbered 12, after V lost 5 bases and J lost 8 bases.

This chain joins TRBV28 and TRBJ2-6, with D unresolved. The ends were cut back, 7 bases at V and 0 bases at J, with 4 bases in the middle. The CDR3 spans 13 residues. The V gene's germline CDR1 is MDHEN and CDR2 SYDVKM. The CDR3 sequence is CASNLSGANVLTF. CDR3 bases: TGTGCCAGCAATCTCTCTGGGGCCAACGTCCTGACTTTC.

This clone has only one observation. The CDR3 nucleotides are TGTGCCAGCAGCTTAGGAGGACAGGGGGGCACTGAAGCTTTCTTT. It is translated as CASSLGGQGGTEAFF. This chain joins TRBV13 and TRBJ1-1, with 10 bases lining up with TRBD1. V shed 0 bases and J 4 bases; nucleotides not matched to a gene: 2. Per the germline V gene, CDR1 is PRHDT and CDR2 is FYEKMQ (reference sequence). CDR3 size: 15 residues.

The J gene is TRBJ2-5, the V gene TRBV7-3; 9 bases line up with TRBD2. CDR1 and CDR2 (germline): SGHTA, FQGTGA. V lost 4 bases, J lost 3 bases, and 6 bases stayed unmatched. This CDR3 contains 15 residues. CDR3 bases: TGTGCCAGCAGCTCCCCGGCGGGAGGGAAAGAGACCCAGTACTTC. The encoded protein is CASSSPAGGKETQYF.

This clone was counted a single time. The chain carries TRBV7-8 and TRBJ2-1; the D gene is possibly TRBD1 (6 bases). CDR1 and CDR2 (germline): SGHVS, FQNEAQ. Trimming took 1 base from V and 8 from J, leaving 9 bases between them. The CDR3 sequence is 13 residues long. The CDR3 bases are TGTGCCAGCAGCTTAGGGTACAGGGATGAGCAGTTCTTC. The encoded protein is CASSLGYRDEQFF.

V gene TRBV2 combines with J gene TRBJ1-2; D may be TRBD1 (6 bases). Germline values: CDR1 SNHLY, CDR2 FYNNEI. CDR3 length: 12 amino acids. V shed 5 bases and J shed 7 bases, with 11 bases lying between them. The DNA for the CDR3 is TGTGCCAGCAGTCTTTACAGGGCTGGCTACACCTTC. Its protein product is CASSLYRAGYTF.

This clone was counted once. The CDR3 sequence is CASRMGGRPYGYTF. For the CDR3, the DNA is TGTGCCAGCAGAATGGGGGGGCGCCCCTATGGCTACACCTTC. The chain carries TRBV5-4 and TRBJ1-2, with TRBD1 as a possible D gene (6 bases). The length of the CDR3 is 14 residues. V was shortened by 5 bases and J by 4 bases, with 15 bases between the two germline ends. Germline V gene lookup returns CDR1 SGHNT and CDR2 YYREEE (reference sequence).

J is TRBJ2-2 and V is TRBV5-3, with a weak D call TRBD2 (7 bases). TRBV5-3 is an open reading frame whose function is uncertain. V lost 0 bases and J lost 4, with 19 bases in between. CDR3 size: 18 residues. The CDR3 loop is CARSLAGGPFRATGELFF. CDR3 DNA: TGTGCCAGAAGCTTGGCGGGGGGCCCCTTTAGAGCCACCGGGGAGCTGTTTTTT.

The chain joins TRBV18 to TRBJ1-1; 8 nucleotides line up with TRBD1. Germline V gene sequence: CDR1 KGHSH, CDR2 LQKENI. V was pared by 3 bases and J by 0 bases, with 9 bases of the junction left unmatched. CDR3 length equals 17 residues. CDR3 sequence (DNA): TGTGCCAGCTCACCTCTACAGGGGGTCGGCTTGAACACTGAAGCTTTCTTT. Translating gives CASSPLQGVGLNTEAFF.

CDR3 sequence: CASSLPSWDSLNSNQPQHF. In nucleotides, the CDR3 is TGTGCCAGTAGCCTTCCATCTTGGGACAGCCTTAATAGCAATCAGCCCCAGCATTTT. V gene TRBV19 combines with J gene TRBJ1-5; 7 nucleotides align to TRBD1. The germline V gene has CDR1 LNHDA and CDR2 SQIVND (reference sequence). V gave up 6 bases and J gave up 0 bases; unmatched junction bases: 17. The CDR3 runs 19 residues.